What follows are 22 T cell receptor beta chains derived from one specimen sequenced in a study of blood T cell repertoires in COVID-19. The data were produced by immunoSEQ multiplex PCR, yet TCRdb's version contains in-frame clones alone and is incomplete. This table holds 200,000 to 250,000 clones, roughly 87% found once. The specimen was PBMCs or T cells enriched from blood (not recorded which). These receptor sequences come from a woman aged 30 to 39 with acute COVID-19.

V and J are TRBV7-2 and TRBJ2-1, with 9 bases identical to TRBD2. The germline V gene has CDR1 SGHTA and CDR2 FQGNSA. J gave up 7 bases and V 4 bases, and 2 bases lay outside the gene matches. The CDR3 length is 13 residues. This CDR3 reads CASSYSGGNEQFF. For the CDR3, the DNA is TGTGCCAGCAGCTATAGCGGGGGTAATGAGCAGTTCTTC.

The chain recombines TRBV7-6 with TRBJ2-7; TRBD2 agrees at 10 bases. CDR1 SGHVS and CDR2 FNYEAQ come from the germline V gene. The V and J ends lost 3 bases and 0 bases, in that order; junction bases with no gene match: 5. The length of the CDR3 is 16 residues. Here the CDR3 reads CASSLASGGTSYEQYF. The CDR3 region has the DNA TGTGCCAGCAGCTTGGCTAGCGGGGGTACCTCCTACGAGCAGTACTTC. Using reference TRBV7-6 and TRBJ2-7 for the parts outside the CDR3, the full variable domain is GAGVSQSPRYKVTKRGQDVALRCDPISGHVSLYWYRQALGQGPEFLTYFNYEAQQDKSGLPNDRFSAERPEGSISTLTIQRTEQRDSAMYRCASSLASGGTSYEQYFGPGTRLTVT.

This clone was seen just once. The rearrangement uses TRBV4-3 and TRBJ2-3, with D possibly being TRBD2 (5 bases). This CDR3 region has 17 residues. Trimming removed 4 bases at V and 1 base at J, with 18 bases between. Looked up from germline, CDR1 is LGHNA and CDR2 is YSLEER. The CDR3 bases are TGCGCCAGCAGCCCCTCCCTGAGCGTGGAGGGCACAGATACGCAGTATTTT. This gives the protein CASSPSLSVEGTDTQYF.

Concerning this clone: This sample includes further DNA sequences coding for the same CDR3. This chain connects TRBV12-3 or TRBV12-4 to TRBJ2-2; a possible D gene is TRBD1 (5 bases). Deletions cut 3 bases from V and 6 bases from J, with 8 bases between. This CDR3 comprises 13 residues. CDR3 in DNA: TGTGCCAGCAGTTTCCAAGGGGCCGGGGAGCTGTTTTTT. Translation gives CASSFQGAGELFF.

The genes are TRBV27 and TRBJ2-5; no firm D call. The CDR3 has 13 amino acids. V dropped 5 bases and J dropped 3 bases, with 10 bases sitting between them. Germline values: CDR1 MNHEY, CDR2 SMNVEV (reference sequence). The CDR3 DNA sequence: TGTGCCAGCAGTCTCCGAGCTAAAGAGACCCAGTACTTC. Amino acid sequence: CASSLRAKETQYF.

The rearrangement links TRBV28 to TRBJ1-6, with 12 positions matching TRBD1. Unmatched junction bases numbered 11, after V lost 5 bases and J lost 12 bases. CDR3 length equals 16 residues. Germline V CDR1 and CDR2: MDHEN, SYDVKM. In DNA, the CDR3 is TGTGCCAGCAGTACCGTACCGGGACAGGGGGCGAGACCCCTCCACTTT. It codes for CASSTVPGQGARPLHF.

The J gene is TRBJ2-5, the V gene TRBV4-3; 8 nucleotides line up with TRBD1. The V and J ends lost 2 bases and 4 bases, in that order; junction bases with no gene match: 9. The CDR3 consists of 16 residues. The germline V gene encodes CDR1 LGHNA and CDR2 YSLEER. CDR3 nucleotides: TGCGCCAGCAGCCAAACAGGGGGATTTCGACGAGAGACCCAGTACTTC. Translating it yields CASSQTGGFRRETQYF.

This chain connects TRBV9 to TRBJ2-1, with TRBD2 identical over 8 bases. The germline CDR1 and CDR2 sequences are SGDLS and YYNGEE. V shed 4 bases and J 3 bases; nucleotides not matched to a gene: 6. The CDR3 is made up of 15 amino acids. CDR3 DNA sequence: TGTGCCAGCAGCTCCACTAGCGGCCTCTACAATGAGCAGTTCTTC. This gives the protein CASSSTSGLYNEQFF.

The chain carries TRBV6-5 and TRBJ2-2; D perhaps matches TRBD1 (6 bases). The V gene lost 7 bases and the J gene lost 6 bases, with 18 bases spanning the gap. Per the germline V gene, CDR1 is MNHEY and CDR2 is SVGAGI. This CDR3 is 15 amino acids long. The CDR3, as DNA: TGTGCCAGCAAGAGGGGGTCCAGTTTTCCCGGGGAGCTGTTTTTT. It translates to CASKRGSSFPGELFF.

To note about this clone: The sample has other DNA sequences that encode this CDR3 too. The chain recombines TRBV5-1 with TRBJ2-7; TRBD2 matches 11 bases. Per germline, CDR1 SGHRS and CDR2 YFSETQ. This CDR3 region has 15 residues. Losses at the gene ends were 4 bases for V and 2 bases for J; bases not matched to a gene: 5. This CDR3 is CASSPGTSGPYEQYF. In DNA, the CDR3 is TGCGCCAGCAGCCCCGGGACTAGCGGACCCTACGAGCAGTACTTC.

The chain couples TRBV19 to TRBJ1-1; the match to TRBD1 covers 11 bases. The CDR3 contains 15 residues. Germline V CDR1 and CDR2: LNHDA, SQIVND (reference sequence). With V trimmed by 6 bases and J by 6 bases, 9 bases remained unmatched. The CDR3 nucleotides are TGTGCCAGTAGCCCGGGACAGGGGGTCTTCTCTGAAGCTTTCTTT. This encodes CASSPGQGVFSEAFF.

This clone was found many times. The CDR3 region has the DNA TGTGCCAGTAGTACCTATCGGGAGCAGTTCTTC. Amino acids: CASSTYREQFF. The V call is TRBV19, the J call TRBJ2-1; D is uncertain. Trimming shortened V by 4 bases and J by 10 bases, and 8 bases separated the two germline ends. Germline V lookup: CDR1 LNHDA, CDR2 SQIVND (reference sequence). CDR3 length: 11 residues.

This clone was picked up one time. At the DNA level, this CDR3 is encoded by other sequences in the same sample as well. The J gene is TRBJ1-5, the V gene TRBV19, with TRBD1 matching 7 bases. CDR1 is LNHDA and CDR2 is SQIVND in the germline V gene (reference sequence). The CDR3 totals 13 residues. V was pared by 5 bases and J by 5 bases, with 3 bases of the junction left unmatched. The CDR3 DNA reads TGTGCCAGTAGTGGAACAGGGGATCAGCCCCAGCATTTT. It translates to CASSGTGDQPQHF. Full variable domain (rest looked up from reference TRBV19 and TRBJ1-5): DGGITQSPKYLFRKEGQNVTLSCEQNLNHDAMYWYRQDPGQGLRLIYYSQIVNDFQKGDIAEGYSVSREKKESFPLTVTSAQKNPTAFYLCASSGTGDQPQHFGDGTRLSIL.

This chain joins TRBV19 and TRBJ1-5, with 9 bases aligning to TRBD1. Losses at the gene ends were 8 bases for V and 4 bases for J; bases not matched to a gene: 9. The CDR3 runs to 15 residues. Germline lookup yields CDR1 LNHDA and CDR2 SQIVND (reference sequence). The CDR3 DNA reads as TGTGCCAGTCGAGGGGGGACAGGGCAGAATCAGCCCCAGCATTTT. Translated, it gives CASRGGTGQNQPQHF.

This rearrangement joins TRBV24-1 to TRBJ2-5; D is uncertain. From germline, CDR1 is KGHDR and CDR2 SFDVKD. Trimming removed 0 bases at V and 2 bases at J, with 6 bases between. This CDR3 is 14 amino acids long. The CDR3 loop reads CATSDLGRQETQYF. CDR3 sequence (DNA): TGTGCCACCAGTGATTTGGGCAGACAAGAGACCCAGTACTTC.

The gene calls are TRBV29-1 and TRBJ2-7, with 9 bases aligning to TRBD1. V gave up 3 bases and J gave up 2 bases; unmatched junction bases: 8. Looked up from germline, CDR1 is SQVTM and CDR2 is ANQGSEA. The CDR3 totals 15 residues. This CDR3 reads CSVEALGQGTYEQYF. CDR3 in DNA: TGCAGCGTTGAGGCTTTGGGACAGGGCACCTACGAGCAGTACTTC.

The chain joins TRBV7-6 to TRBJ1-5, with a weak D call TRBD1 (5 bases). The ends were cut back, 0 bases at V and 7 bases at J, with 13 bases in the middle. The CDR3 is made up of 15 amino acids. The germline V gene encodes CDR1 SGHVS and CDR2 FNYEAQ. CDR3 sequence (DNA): TGTGCCAGCAGCTTAGCTGAAGGGGCGGGGCAGCCCCAGCATTTT. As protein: CASSLAEGAGQPQHF.

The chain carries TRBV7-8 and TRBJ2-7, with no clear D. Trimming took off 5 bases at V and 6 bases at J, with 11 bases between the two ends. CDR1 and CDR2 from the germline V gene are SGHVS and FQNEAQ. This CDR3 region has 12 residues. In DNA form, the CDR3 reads TGTGCCAGCAGCCGACCTATTGGCGAGCAGTACTTC. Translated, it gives CASSRPIGEQYF.

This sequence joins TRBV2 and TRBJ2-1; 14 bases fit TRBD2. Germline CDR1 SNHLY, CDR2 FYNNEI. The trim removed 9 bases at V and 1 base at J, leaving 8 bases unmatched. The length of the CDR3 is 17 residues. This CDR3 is CASRRWTSGGSYNEQFF. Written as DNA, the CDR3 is TGTGCCAGTAGACGATGGACTAGCGGGGGGTCCTACAATGAGCAGTTCTTC.

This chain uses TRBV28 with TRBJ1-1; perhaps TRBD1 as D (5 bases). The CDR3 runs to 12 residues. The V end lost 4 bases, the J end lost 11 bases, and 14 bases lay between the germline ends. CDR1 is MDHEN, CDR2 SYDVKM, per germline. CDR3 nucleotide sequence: TGTGCCAGCAGTTCGGCAGGGTTCGGGGCTTTCTTT. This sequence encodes CASSSAGFGAFF.

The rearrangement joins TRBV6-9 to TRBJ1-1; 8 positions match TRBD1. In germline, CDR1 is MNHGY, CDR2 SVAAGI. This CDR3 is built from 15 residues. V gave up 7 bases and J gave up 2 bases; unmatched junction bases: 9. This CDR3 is CASTQRTGSNTEAFF. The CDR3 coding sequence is TGTGCCAGCACCCAGAGGACAGGGTCAAACACTGAAGCTTTCTTT.

The CDR3 DNA sequence: TGTGCCAGCAGCCATGACGGACAGGCAAATCAGCCCCAGCATTTT. Its protein is CASSHDGQANQPQHF. The chain has TRBV11-2 and TRBJ1-5; 7 nucleotides agree with TRBD1. J was trimmed by 4 bases and V by 5 bases; bases with no gene match: 8. The CDR3 consists of 15 residues. Per the germline V gene, CDR1 is SGHAT and CDR2 is FQNNGV.